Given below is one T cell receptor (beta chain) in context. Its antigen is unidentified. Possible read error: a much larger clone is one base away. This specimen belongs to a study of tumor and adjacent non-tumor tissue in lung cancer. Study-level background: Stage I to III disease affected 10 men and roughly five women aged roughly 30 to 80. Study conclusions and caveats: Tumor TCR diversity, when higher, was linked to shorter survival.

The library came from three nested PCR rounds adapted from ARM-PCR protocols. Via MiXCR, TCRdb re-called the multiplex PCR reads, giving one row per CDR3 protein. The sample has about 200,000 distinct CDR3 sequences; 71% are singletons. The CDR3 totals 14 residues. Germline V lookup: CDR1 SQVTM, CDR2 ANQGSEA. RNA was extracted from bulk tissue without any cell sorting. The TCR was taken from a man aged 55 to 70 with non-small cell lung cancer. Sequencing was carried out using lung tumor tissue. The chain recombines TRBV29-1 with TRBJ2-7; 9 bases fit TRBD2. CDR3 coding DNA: TGCGGCGTTGGGGGAGAAGCGGGGGGTTACGAGCAGTACTTC. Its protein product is CGVGGEAGGYEQYF.